The 24 T cell receptor beta chains below come from one sample, sequenced in a study of OX40 agonist ivuxolimab in advanced cancers. Sequencing was performed with immunoSEQ multiplex PCR; in TCRdb, only in-frame clones are kept and a portion is missing. The table shows about 68,000 clones, with around 90% occurring only once. The specimen was CD4+ or CD8+ T cells sorted from blood, collected in a trial of the OX40 agonist ivuxolimab. The origin of the receptors is an adult with an advanced solid tumor such as melanoma, head and neck, liver or kidney cancer.

This chain uses TRBV11-1 with TRBJ2-7; D is unclear. CDR1 and CDR2 from the germline V gene are SGHAT and FQDESV (reference sequence). The CDR3 has 14 residues. V was trimmed by 3 bases and J by 3 bases, leaving 12 bases between them. The CDR3 is CASSLDISVYEQYF. The CDR3 DNA follows: TGTGCCAGCAGCTTGGATATCAGTGTCTACGAGCAGTACTTC.

The chain employs TRBV29-1 and TRBJ1-2; D remains unclear. Germline V lookup: CDR1 SQVTM, CDR2 ANQGSEA. The V and J ends lost 6 bases and 8 bases respectively, with 19 bases between them. There are 13 residues in the CDR3. CDR3 residues: CSVDGRGTGGYTF. The CDR3 DNA is TGCAGCGTGGATGGTCGGGGAACCGGGGGCTACACCTTC.

The chain is built from TRBV5-1 and TRBJ2-5; 7 bases match TRBD1. The CDR3 extends over 14 amino acids. The J segment lost 1 base and the V segment lost 4 bases, leaving 4 bases of the junction unmatched. The germline V gene has CDR1 SGHRS and CDR2 YFSETQ. CDR3 in amino acids: CASSPGQAQETQYF. In DNA form, the CDR3 reads TGCGCCAGCAGCCCTGGACAGGCCCAAGAGACCCAGTACTTC.

The CDR3 is CASSINPGYEQYF. The CDR3 nucleotides read TGTGCCAGTAGTATTAATCCGGGCTACGAGCAGTACTTC. This chain connects TRBV19 to TRBJ2-7, with D unclear. Germline CDR1 reads LNHDA; CDR2 reads SQIVND (reference sequence). Trimming removed 3 bases from V and 3 bases from J, with 9 bases in between. The CDR3 is 13 amino acids.

V and J are TRBV5-1 and TRBJ2-7, with 7 bases fitting TRBD2. The germline V gene has CDR1 SGHRS and CDR2 YFSETQ. With V trimmed by 3 bases and J by 3 bases, 3 bases remained unmatched. The CDR3 is 13 residues long. CDR3 in DNA: TGCGCCAGCAGCTCCTTAGCGGGCTACGAGCAGTACTTC. This codes for CASSSLAGYEQYF.

The chain is built from TRBV2 and TRBJ2-7, with D possibly TRBD1 on 6 matching bases. The CDR3 consists of 16 residues. Germline V gene data show CDR1 as SNHLY and CDR2 as FYNNEI. V lost 2 bases to trimming and J lost 0 bases, with 14 bases between them. CDR3 nucleotides: TGTGCCAGCAGTGAACCTTCAGGGGTCAGCTCCTACGAGCAGTACTTC. Protein product: CASSEPSGVSSYEQYF.

The rearrangement joins TRBV29-1 to TRBJ2-1; D is uncertain. From germline, CDR1 is SQVTM and CDR2 ANQGSEA. The germline V and J ends were trimmed by 8 bases and 9 bases, with 14 bases remaining between them. The CDR3 covers 11 residues. CDR3 in amino acids: CSRPWPSEQFF. The CDR3 DNA follows: TGCAGCCGACCCTGGCCGAGTGAGCAGTTCTTC.

The chain carries TRBV14 and TRBJ2-1; 12 nucleotides line up with TRBD2. Germline V gene lookup returns CDR1 SGHDN and CDR2 FVKESK. V trimming: 0 bases; J trimming: 7 bases; junction bases outside the gene matches: 4. The CDR3 runs 16 residues. The DNA for the CDR3 is TGTGCCAGCAGCCAAGATCTGACTAGCGGGGGAAATGAGCAGTTCTTC. Protein sequence: CASSQDLTSGGNEQFF.

This clone was seen more than once but under ten times. The genes are TRBV9 and TRBJ2-5, with 9 bases aligning to TRBD1. Germline V gene sequence: CDR1 SGDLS, CDR2 YYNGEE. The CDR3 loop spans 14 amino acids. V lost 4 bases, J lost 4 bases, and 5 bases stayed unmatched. The CDR3 DNA sequence: TGTGCCAGCAGCCCGAGACAGGGGGGAGAGACCCAGTACTTC. This gives the protein CASSPRQGGETQYF.

The rearrangement joins TRBV9 to TRBJ2-2; maybe TRBD1 (6 bases). Germline V CDR1 and CDR2: SGDLS, YYNGEE. The CDR3 spans 15 residues. V lost 6 bases and J lost 0, with 12 bases in between. The CDR3 coding sequence is TGTGCCAGCAAACCTGGGGGCGCGAACACCGGGGAGCTGTTTTTT. It encodes CASKPGGANTGELFF.

V usage is TRBV10-1 and J usage is TRBJ2-1, with D unclear. The CDR3 covers 12 residues. With 3 bases removed from V and 6 bases from J, the gap between germline ends came to 6 bases. Germline-derived CDR1 and CDR2 are WNHNN and SYGVQD (reference sequence). The chain's CDR3 is CASSELGNEQFF. In DNA, the CDR3 is TGCGCCAGCAGTGAATTGGGCAATGAGCAGTTCTTC.

The CDR3 loop reads CASIKRVGINTGELFF. CDR3 DNA sequence: TGTGCCAGCATAAAAAGGGTGGGAATAAACACCGGGGAGCTGTTTTTT. The chain recombines TRBV9 with TRBJ2-2; D is undetermined. The CDR3 loop spans 16 amino acids. V gave up 6 bases and J gave up 2 bases, with 17 bases separating them. Germline CDR1 reads SGDLS; CDR2 reads YYNGEE.

The chain recombines TRBV30 with TRBJ1-5; TRBD1 matches at 12 bases. CDR1 and CDR2 from the germline V gene are GTSNPN and SVGIG (reference sequence). The CDR3 is made up of 19 amino acids. The junction had 12 bases not matched to a gene; V was cut back by 1 base and J by 2 bases. The CDR3 bases are TGTGCCTGGAGTGGAAAGCTCGGGACAGGGGGCTACGGCAATCAGCCCCAGCATTTT. This codes for CAWSGKLGTGGYGNQPQHF.

V gene TRBV21-1 combines with J gene TRBJ2-2; TRBD2 is the table's D call and was not checked against the DNA. TRBV21-1 is shown as a pseudogene. The CDR3 extends over 18 amino acids. The CDR3 DNA reads as TGTGCCAGCAGCAGACGGACTAGCGGGAGGCCTCGCACCGGGGAGCTGTTTTTT. Residues: CASSRRTSGRPRTGELFF.

The CDR3 loop is CASSGQAYEQYF. DNA for the CDR3: TGTGCCAGCAGTGGACAAGCCTACGAGCAGTACTTC. V gene TRBV6-1 combines with J gene TRBJ2-7; no definite D call. Germline V lookup: CDR1 MNHNS, CDR2 SASEGT. The CDR3 totals 12 residues. V lost 4 bases and J lost 2, with 6 bases in between.

The rearrangement uses TRBV7-9 and TRBJ1-6, with a possible D match to TRBD1 (5 bases). Germline V gives CDR1 SEHNR, CDR2 FQNEAQ (reference sequence). Trimming cost V 9 bases and J 9 bases, with 12 bases left between them. This CDR3 is built from 12 residues. CDR3 sequence: CASSSGGSPLHF. DNA for the CDR3: TGTGCCAGTTCCTCGGGGGGTTCACCCCTCCACTTT.

This clone was picked up one time. This chain joins TRBV6-5 and TRBJ1-1, with TRBD1 matching 10 bases. J lost 5 bases, V lost 5 bases, and 5 bases had no gene match. Germline V gives CDR1 MNHEY, CDR2 SVGAGI. CDR3 length: 14 residues. CDR3 sequence reads: CASSTGQGGTEAFF. The CDR3 bases are TGTGCCAGCAGTACCGGACAGGGGGGGACTGAAGCTTTCTTT.

The chain employs TRBV19 and TRBJ2-2; TRBD1 agrees at 7 bases. The CDR3 extends over 18 amino acids. Unmatched junction bases numbered 18, after V lost 7 bases and J lost 4 bases. CDR1 and CDR2 from the germline V gene are LNHDA and SQIVND (reference sequence). The chain's CDR3 is CASTRGVGRQGLTGELFF. CDR3 nucleotides: TGTGCCAGTACACGAGGGGTAGGGAGACAGGGCCTCACCGGGGAGCTGTTTTTT.

The chain recombines TRBV7-9 with TRBJ1-2; D gene uncertain. V was shortened by 2 bases and J by 3 bases, with 7 bases between the two germline ends. CDR3 length: 13 residues. From germline, CDR1 is SEHNR and CDR2 FQNEAQ (reference sequence). The CDR3 loop reads CASSLKGDYGYTF. DNA of the CDR3: TGTGCCAGCAGCTTAAAAGGTGACTATGGCTACACCTTC.

The rearrangement joins TRBV7-2 to TRBJ2-5; tentatively, D is TRBD2 (6 bases). The CDR3 extends over 15 amino acids. Trimming cost V 1 base and J 7 bases, with 16 bases left between them. In germline, CDR1 is SGHTA, CDR2 FQGNSA. CDR3 amino acids: CASSLESTARGTQYF. The CDR3 DNA reads as TGTGCCAGCAGCTTAGAATCAACCGCGCGGGGGACCCAGTACTTC.

The V call is TRBV2, the J call TRBJ1-5, with 7 positions matching TRBD1. The CDR3 sequence is 15 residues long. After removal of 5 bases from V and 0 bases from J, the junction contained 4 bases not matched to a gene. Germline-derived CDR1 and CDR2 are SNHLY and FYNNEI. CDR3 DNA: TGTGCCAGCAGTTCCGGGACAGCTAGCAATCAGCCCCAGCATTTT. As protein: CASSSGTASNQPQHF. Full variable domain (missing parts from reference TRBV2 and TRBJ1-5): EPEVTQTPSHQVTQMGQEVILRCVPISNHLYFYWYRQILGQKVEFLVSFYNNEISEKSEIFDDQFSVERPDGSNFTLKIRSTKLEDSAMYFCASSSGTASNQPQHFGDGTRLSIL.

V gene TRBV30 combines with J gene TRBJ1-4, with D hard to call. CDR3 length equals 14 residues. The V gene's germline CDR1 is GTSNPN and CDR2 SVGIG (reference sequence). V shed 6 bases and J shed 0 bases, with 11 bases lying between them. CDR3: CACLIVATNEKLFF. In DNA form, the CDR3 reads TGTGCCTGCCTTATAGTAGCAACTAATGAAAAACTGTTTTTT.

This chain joins TRBV7-6 and TRBJ2-5; the D is unclear. CDR3 length equals 17 residues. Deletions cut 1 base from V and 2 bases from J, with 17 bases between. The germline V gene has CDR1 SGHVS and CDR2 FNYEAQ. CDR3 sequence reads: CASSLGSGRPPQETQYF. The CDR3, as DNA: TGTGCCAGCAGCTTAGGGTCGGGTCGGCCGCCGCAAGAGACCCAGTACTTC.

The chain has TRBV30 and TRBJ2-5; the match to TRBD2 covers 10 bases. V dropped 0 bases and J dropped 4; count of bases not matched to a gene: 11. Looked up from germline, CDR1 is GTSNPN and CDR2 is SVGIG (reference sequence). This CDR3 is built from 17 residues. CDR3 sequence reads: CAWSVGRTSGEGETQYF. CDR3 coding DNA: TGTGCCTGGAGTGTAGGTCGAACTAGCGGGGAGGGAGAGACCCAGTACTTC.